A single sample gave rise to the 18 T cell receptor beta chains below, sequenced in a study of vaccination and CD4 T cells after COVID-19 (dated by TCRdb to between 2021 and 2024). The treatment or condition tag for this specimen amounts to: roughly ten-day PBMC culture with coronavirus spike peptide pools or control peptides (ViraFEST assay). Their antigens are not known. The library was produced with PCR. The sequencer listed for this sample is Illumina iSeq 100. DNA from cultured CD4+ T cells was subjected to TCR sequencing with the Oncomine TCR Beta short-read assay at the Johns Hopkins FTIC core. TCRdb reanalyzed the raw reads on its own, using fastp at Q25 for trimming and MiXCR for clone calling, and kept in-frame beta chains. Identical CDR3 proteins give one entry, which carries the most common genes and DNA. The sample table shows over 15,000 distinct CDR3 sequences, and approximately 50% are seen once. Together, the top ten hold roughly 34% of the sample.

Sequences were derived from cultured CD4+ T cells from blood, sampled after SARS-CoV-2 vaccination. These receptor sequences come from a human donor with COVID-19.

The V gene is TRBV12-3 or TRBV12-4, the J gene TRBJ2-2, with 7 nucleotides matching TRBD2. The V and J ends lost 6 bases and 5 bases, in that order; junction bases with no gene match: 6. CDR3 size: 14 residues. The CDR3 DNA follows: TGTGCCAGCAGGCAGGGCGGGGGAACCGGGGAGCTGTTTTTT. This encodes CASRQGGGTGELFF.

This clonotype was counted once. The V call is TRBV7-2, the J call TRBJ2-5; 8 bases are shared with TRBD2. The CDR3 has 17 amino acids. The V gene end was trimmed by 5 bases and the J gene end by 0 bases; junction bases not matched to a gene: 11. CDR1 is SGHTA and CDR2 is FQGNSA in the germline V gene. The CDR3 protein is CASSGRERGLNQETQYF. CDR3 nucleotide sequence: TGTGCCAGCAGCGGCCGGGAGCGGGGGCTCAACCAAGAGACCCAGTACTTC.

The chain combines TRBV5-1 with TRBJ2-3; 11 bases are a match to TRBD2. After removal of 4 bases from V and 1 base from J, the junction contained 2 bases not matched to a gene. CDR3 size: 15 residues. Germline V gene lookup returns CDR1 SGHRS and CDR2 YFSETQ. The CDR3 sequence: CASSGGLAGTDTQYF. The CDR3 DNA follows: TGCGCCAGCAGCGGGGGACTAGCGGGCACAGATACGCAGTATTTT.

The genes are TRBV12-3 or TRBV12-4 and TRBJ2-5, with TRBD2 matching over 11 bases. V shed 4 bases and J 1 base; nucleotides not matched to a gene: 14. The CDR3 contains 19 residues. The CDR3, as DNA: TGTGCCAGCAGTTCCGGCCTAGCGGGGGGCCGCGGGAGCCAAGAGACCCAGTACTTC. It specifies CASSSGLAGGRGSQETQYF.

The chain uses TRBV20-1 and TRBJ2-5; the match to TRBD1 covers 7 bases. CDR1 and CDR2 (germline): DFQATT, SNEGSKA (reference sequence). J gave up 2 bases and V 6 bases, and 6 bases lay outside the gene matches. The CDR3 has 13 amino acids. DNA for the CDR3: TGCAGTGCAGTAACAGGGGATCAAGAGACCCAGTACTTC. This codes for CSAVTGDQETQYF.

The chain employs TRBV6-5 and TRBJ1-2; D is possibly TRBD1 (5 bases). The CDR3 has 16 residues. The V end was cut by 4 bases, the J end by 5 bases, with 20 bases between. Per the germline V gene, CDR1 is MNHEY and CDR2 is SVGAGI. CDR3 coding DNA: TGTGCCAGCAGTTTAACCGGGACCCCGATAGAATATGGCTACACCTTC. Amino acid sequence: CASSLTGTPIEYGYTF.

The chain recombines TRBV5-6 with TRBJ1-5; TRBD1 is a possible D gene (5 bases). Trimming cost V 2 bases and J 2 bases, with 17 bases left between them. This CDR3 is built from 17 residues. Germline V gene sequence: CDR1 SGHDT, CDR2 YYEEEE. Here the CDR3 DNA reads TGTGCCAGCAGCTTACAAAGGTCCGGACATGGCAATCAGCCCCAGCATTTT. Translated, it gives CASSLQRSGHGNQPQHF.

This chain links TRBV5-4 with TRBJ2-1; no definite D call. CDR1 and CDR2 (germline): SGHNT, YYREEE (reference sequence). The V end lost 4 bases, the J end lost 6 bases, and 11 bases lay between the germline ends. This CDR3 is built from 13 residues. The CDR3 is CASSRHPRNEQFF. DNA for the CDR3: TGTGCCAGCAGCCGCCACCCGCGCAATGAGCAGTTCTTC.

This chain uses TRBV5-3 with TRBJ2-5; no reliable D call. TRBV5-3 is sorted into the ORF group, with uncertain function. V lost 4 bases and J lost 1, with 11 bases in between. The CDR3 spans 14 residues. For the CDR3, the DNA is TGTGCCAGAAGCAAATATGAGGTCCAAGAGACCCAGTACTTC. This sequence encodes CARSKYEVQETQYF.

The chain has TRBV19 and TRBJ2-6; 8 bases map to TRBD1. The J segment lost 1 base and the V segment lost 9 bases, leaving 11 bases of the junction unmatched. From germline, CDR1 is LNHDA and CDR2 SQIVND (reference sequence). This CDR3 spans 17 amino acids. The CDR3 sequence: CASARQGKTSGANVLTF. The CDR3 DNA reads as TGTGCCAGCGCAAGACAGGGGAAGACTTCTGGGGCCAACGTCCTGACTTTC.

CDR3 in DNA: TGTGCCACCATTTTCTGGGTCACCGGGGAGCTGTTTTTT. The encoded protein is CATIFWVTGELFF. The chain combines TRBV6-1 with TRBJ2-2; D not resolved. The CDR3 spans 13 residues. Germline CDR1 and CDR2: MNHNS and SASEGT. V lost 10 bases and J 4 bases, leaving 13 bases between the germline ends.

The chain uses TRBV19 and TRBJ1-3; no definite D call. Germline-derived CDR1 and CDR2 are LNHDA and SQIVND (reference sequence). V was clipped by 6 bases and J by 11 bases, with 14 bases between them. The CDR3 is made up of 12 amino acids. The CDR3 DNA is TGTGCCAGTAGCCCCTCAGTTGGCGCCATATATTTT. Protein product: CASSPSVGAIYF.

The gene calls are TRBV11-3 and TRBJ2-2; 8 bases map to TRBD2. After removal of 3 bases from V and 5 bases from J, the junction contained 5 bases not matched to a gene. This CDR3 has 15 amino acids. Germline V CDR1 and CDR2: SGHNT, YENEEA. The CDR3 protein is CASSFTSGSTGELFF. CDR3 sequence (DNA): TGTGCCAGCAGCTTTACTAGCGGTTCGACCGGGGAGCTGTTTTTT.

Comment on this clonotype: Mismatch with germline at one junction end may stem from a read error. The rearrangement joins TRBV14 to TRBJ1-1; D perhaps matches TRBD1 (5 bases). CDR1 and CDR2 (germline): SGHDN, FVKESK. This CDR3 is 16 amino acids long. The CDR3 loop is CASTQIGGSLNTEAFF. For the CDR3, the DNA is TGTGCCAGCACCCAAATCGGGGGATCCTTGAACACTGAAGCTTTCTTT.

CDR3 region: CASSYTTFGSGSGNTIYF. The CDR3 coding sequence is TGTGCCAGCAGTTACACCACCTTTGGGTCAGGTTCTGGAAACACCATATATTTT. This sequence joins TRBV6-5 and TRBJ1-3; D unclear. V was cut by 2 bases and J by 1 base, with 18 bases left in between. Per germline, CDR1 MNHEY and CDR2 SVGAGI. There are 18 residues in the CDR3.

The chain recombines TRBV5-4 with TRBJ2-5; TRBD2 might be the D (7 bases). Germline V gene lookup returns CDR1 SGHNT and CDR2 YYREEE (reference sequence). This CDR3 region has 14 residues. Between the trimmed V and J ends, which lost 3 bases and 5 bases, there was a span of 14 bases. The CDR3 sequence: CASSSGGARETQYF. The CDR3 coding sequence is TGTGCCAGCAGCTCTGGGGGGGCCCGTGAGACCCAGTACTTC. The whole variable domain, remainder taken from reference TRBV5-4 and TRBJ2-5, is ETGVTQSPTHLIKTRGQQVTLRCSSQSGHNTVSWYQQALGQGPQFIFQYYREEENGRGNFPPRFSGLQFPNYSSELNVNALELDDSALYLCASSSGGARETQYFGPGTRLLVL.

This clonotype was detected only a few times. The chain employs TRBV20-1 and TRBJ2-3; 10 nucleotides align to TRBD2. Germline CDR1 reads DFQATT; CDR2 reads SNEGSKA (reference sequence). The CDR3 contains 16 residues. The V segment lost 3 bases and the J segment 5 bases; nucleotides outside the gene matches: 11. The CDR3 DNA follows: TGCAGTGCTAGGTCTATTTCTAGCGGGGGAATAGATACGCAGTATTTT. Translating it yields CSARSISSGGIDTQYF.

This chain links TRBV20-1 with TRBJ2-7; 11 positions match TRBD2. The J segment lost 6 bases and the V segment lost 6 bases, leaving 19 bases of the junction unmatched. This CDR3 is built from 17 residues. CDR1 DFQATT and CDR2 SNEGSKA come from the germline V gene (reference sequence). This CDR3 is CSAEDPRSGGAAAEQYF. For the CDR3, the DNA is TGCAGTGCCGAAGACCCCCGTAGCGGGGGGGCAGCTGCCGAGCAGTACTTC.